This entry is about one T cell receptor beta chain. This sample stems from a study of cytomegalovirus exposure and HLA in healthy donors. The V gene end was trimmed by 0 bases and the J gene end by 0 bases; junction bases not matched to a gene: 4. The CDR3 is 16 residues long. Germline V gives CDR1 SGHRS, CDR2 YFSETQ. PCR primers comprised 60 Vbeta and 13 Jbeta primers. Method: immunoSEQ multiplex PCR; TCRdb's copy keeps in-frame clones and lacks some. The sample carries 110,000 to 150,000 clones, more than 70% recorded once. This clonotype was sampled from a woman between 45 and 60 years old in good health and CMV-seronegative. This chain uses TRBV5-1 with TRBJ2-7; 9 bases are a match to TRBD2. Sequencing used PBMCs. The DNA for the CDR3 is TGCGCCAGCAGCTTGGCAAGCGGGGGGAGCTCCTACGAGCAGTACTTC. This translates into CASSLASGGSSYEQYF.